These T cell receptor beta chains were read from a single sample in a study of T cell changes during pregnancy in multiple sclerosis. Clones were read by immunoSEQ multiplex PCR, and TCRdb kept only the in-frame ones, dropping some. The sample lists about 48,000 clones; around 94% were seen once. This sample comprised CD4+ T cells from peripheral blood mononuclear cells, obtained in the second trimester of pregnancy. These receptors were collected from a female donor in good health, enrolled as a control in a pregnancy study. Both conserved end residues are part of each CDR3. Each record gives: D gene, J gene, clone size, V gene, CDR3 protein, CDR3 DNA. A D gene is named only where the DNA matches it firmly. The size entry is marked missing in some rows and otherwise reads once, few, many or a size class.

>-|TRBJ1-2|-|TRBV7-8
CASSLDRTASGYTF
TGTGCCAGCAGCTTAGATCGGACAGCCTCTGGCTACACCTTC
>TRBD1|TRBJ1-2|-|TRBV18
CASSLQWDSLNYGYTF
TGTGCCAGCTCTCTGCAGTGGGACAGCCTTAACTATGGCTACACCTTC
>-|TRBJ2-3|-|TRBV28
CASSLGEITDTQYF
TGTGCCAGCAGTTTGGGAGAGATCACAGATACGCAGTATTTT
>-|TRBJ2-7|-|TRBV20-1
CSAARAYEQYF
TGCAGTGCTGCCAGGGCCTACGAGCAGTACTTC
>-|TRBJ1-5|once|TRBV15
CATSPGGASQHF
TGTGCCACCAGTCCGGGGGGGGCGAGCCAGCATTTT
>TRBD1|TRBJ2-2|-|TRBV18
CASSPLTGPGELFF
TGTGCCAGCTCACCATTGACAGGGCCCGGGGAGCTGTTTTTT
>TRBD1|TRBJ2-5|once|TRBV15
CATSKLGQGVKETQYF
TGTGCCACCAGCAAGCTCGGACAGGGGGTAAAAGAGACCCAGTACTTC
>-|TRBJ1-1|-|TRBV6-5
CASSYSMRSGTEAFF
TGTGCCAGCAGTTACTCGATGCGTTCAGGCACTGAAGCTTTCTTT
>-|TRBJ2-1|once|TRBV19
CASSIRAGSYNEQFF
TGTGCCAGTAGTATCAGGGCCGGCTCCTACAATGAGCAGTTCTTC
>TRBD2|TRBJ2-4|-|TRBV4-1
CASSLGLAGNIQYF
TGCGCCAGCAGCCTTGGACTAGCGGGAAACATTCAGTACTTC
>-|TRBJ2-7|few|TRBV29-1
CSVESGGNSYEQYF
TGCAGCGTTGAGTCCGGGGGTAACTCCTACGAGCAGTACTTC
>TRBD2|TRBJ2-1|-|TRBV9
CASSARLADYNEQFF
TGTGCCAGCAGCGCCAGACTAGCGGATTACAATGAGCAGTTCTTC
>-|TRBJ1-4|-|TRBV4-1
CASSQTPTEPNEKLFF
TGCGCCAGCAGCCAAACCCCGACAGAACCTAATGAAAAACTGTTTTTT
>-|TRBJ1-3|-|TRBV28
CASRPQLGHTDSGNTIYF
TGTGCCAGCAGGCCCCAGTTGGGGCATACCGACTCTGGAAACACCATATATTTT
>TRBD2|TRBJ2-2|-|TRBV10-3
CAIRSGGNTGELFF
TGTGCCATTAGGAGCGGGGGCAACACCGGGGAGCTGTTTTTT